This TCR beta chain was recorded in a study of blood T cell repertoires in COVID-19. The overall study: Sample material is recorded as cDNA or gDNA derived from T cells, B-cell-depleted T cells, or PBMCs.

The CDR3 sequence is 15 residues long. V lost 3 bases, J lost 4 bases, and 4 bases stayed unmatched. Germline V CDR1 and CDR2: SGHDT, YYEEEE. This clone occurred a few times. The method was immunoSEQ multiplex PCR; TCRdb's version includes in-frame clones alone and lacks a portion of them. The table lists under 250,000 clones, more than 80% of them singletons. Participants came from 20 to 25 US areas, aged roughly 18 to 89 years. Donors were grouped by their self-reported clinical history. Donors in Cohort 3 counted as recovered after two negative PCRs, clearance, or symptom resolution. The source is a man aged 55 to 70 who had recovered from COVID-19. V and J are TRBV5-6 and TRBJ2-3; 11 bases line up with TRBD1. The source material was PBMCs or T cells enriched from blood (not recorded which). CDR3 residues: CASSSDRGRPDTQYF. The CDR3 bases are TGTGCCAGCAGCTCGGACAGGGGGCGTCCAGATACGCAGTATTTT.